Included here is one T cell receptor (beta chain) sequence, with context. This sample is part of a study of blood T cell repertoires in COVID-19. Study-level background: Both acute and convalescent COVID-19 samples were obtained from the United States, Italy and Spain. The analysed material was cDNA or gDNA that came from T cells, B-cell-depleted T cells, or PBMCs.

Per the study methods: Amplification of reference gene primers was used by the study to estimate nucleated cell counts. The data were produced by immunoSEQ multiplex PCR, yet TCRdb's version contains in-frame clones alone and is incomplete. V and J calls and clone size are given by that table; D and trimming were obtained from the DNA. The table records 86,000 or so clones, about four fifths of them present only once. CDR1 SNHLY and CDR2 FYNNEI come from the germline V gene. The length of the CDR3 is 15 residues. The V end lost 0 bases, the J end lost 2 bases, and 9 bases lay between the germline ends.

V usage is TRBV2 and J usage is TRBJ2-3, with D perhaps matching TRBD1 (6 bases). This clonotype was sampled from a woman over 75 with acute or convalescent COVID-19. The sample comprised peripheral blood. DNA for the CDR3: TGTGCCAGCAGTGAAGCGGCAGGGGACACAGATACGCAGTATTTT. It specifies CASSEAAGDTDTQYF. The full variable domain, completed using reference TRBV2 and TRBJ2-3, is EPEVTQTPSHQVTQMGQEVILRCVPISNHLYFYWYRQILGQKVEFLVSFYNNEISEKSEIFDDQFSVERPDGSNFTLKIRSTKLEDSAMYFCASSEAAGDTDTQYFGPGTRLTVL.